Listed here are 17 T cell receptor beta chains from one sample, sequenced in a study of metastatic and nonmetastatic thyroid tumors. No treatment of any kind had been given to any patient before thyroid surgery. TCRdb re-called the PCR reads with MiXCR. This sample has roughly 20,000 clones; about 16% occur once, and the top ten carry around 21%. Source material: blood. The receptor source for this set is a male donor with papillary thyroid cancer or a benign thyroid nodule (not recorded which). Some clones in this sample may be carry-over from other donors' samples.

As to this clone: A much larger clone is a single base away; this may be a read error. The chain links TRBV11-2 to TRBJ2-5; 7 bases are shared with TRBD1. The CDR3 length is 14 residues. Germline V gene sequence: CDR1 SGHAT, CDR2 FQNNGV. Trimming removed 3 bases from V and 5 bases from J; junction bases left unmatched: 6. The CDR3 DNA follows: TGTGCCAGCAGCTTTGTACAGGGGATGGAGACCCAGTACTTC. The encoded protein is CASSFVQGMETQYF. The full variable domain, with the rest looked up from reference TRBV11-2 and TRBJ2-5, is EAGVAQSPRYKIIEKRQSVAFWCNPISGHATLYWYQQILGQGPKLLIQFQNNGVVDDSQLPKDRFSAERLKGVDSTLKIQPAKLEDSAVYLCASSFVQGMETQYFGPGTRLLVL.

This sequence joins TRBV11-1 and TRBJ2-7, with TRBD1 matching over 9 bases. Germline V gene lookup returns CDR1 SGHAT and CDR2 FQDESV (reference sequence). With V trimmed by 5 bases and J by 3 bases, 8 bases remained unmatched. The CDR3 length is 15 residues. The CDR3 protein is CASSLDADRGYEQYF. The DNA for the CDR3 is TGTGCCAGCAGCCTAGATGCGGACAGGGGCTACGAGCAGTACTTC.

This clone is medium-sized (0.01 to 0.1%). The chain employs TRBV6-4 and TRBJ1-6; 7 bases align to TRBD1. The CDR3 has 14 residues. J gave up 5 bases and V 2 bases, and 0 bases lay outside the gene matches. Per germline, CDR1 MRHNA and CDR2 SNTAGT. DNA for the CDR3: TGTGCCAGCAGTGACGGGACAGATAATTCACCCCTCCACTTT. It encodes CASSDGTDNSPLHF.

In this sample, this clone turned up many times. DNA of the CDR3: TGTGCCAGCTCACCACTGCAAGGTGAGCAGTTCTTC. It specifies CASSPLQGEQFF. This rearrangement joins TRBV18 to TRBJ2-1; no reliable D call. Germline CDR1 is KGHSH and CDR2 is LQKENI. V was pared by 1 base and J by 9 bases, with 7 bases between. This CDR3 is 12 amino acids long.

This clone was recorded at least ten times. The chain combines TRBV12-3 or TRBV12-4 with TRBJ1-4, with 9 bases identical to TRBD1. Unmatched junction bases numbered 16, after V lost 7 bases and J lost 10 bases. The CDR3 extends over 16 amino acids. CDR3 coding DNA: TGTGCCAGCATCTCGGATCCAGGGACAGGGATCGGAAAACTGTTTTTT. Its translation: CASISDPGTGIGKLFF.

This clone is deemed medium-sized (0.01 to 0.1%). The V and J genes are TRBV15 and TRBJ1-5; D not resolved. This CDR3 contains 18 residues. CDR1 LNHNV and CDR2 YYDKDF come from the germline V gene (reference sequence). The V gene lost 0 bases and the J gene lost 2 bases, with 17 bases spanning the gap. The CDR3 DNA sequence: TGTGCCACCAGCAGAGACCGGGCCGGGCACGGACGCAATCAGCCCCAGCATTTT. Translating gives CATSRDRAGHGRNQPQHF.

This clone was detected many times. This sample includes further DNA sequences coding for the same CDR3. The rearrangement links TRBV5-1 to TRBJ1-3; D is ambiguous. Germline V gene sequence: CDR1 SGHRS, CDR2 YFSETQ. V lost 4 bases and J 0 bases, leaving 17 bases between the germline ends. This CDR3 has 17 amino acids. CDR3 amino acids: CASSLKAETTSGNTIYF. The CDR3 coding sequence is TGCGCCAGCAGCCTTAAGGCAGAGACCACCTCTGGAAACACCATATATTTT.

This clone was counted between two and nine times. The chain employs TRBV20-1 and TRBJ2-7; TRBD1 agrees at 7 bases. This CDR3 is 21 amino acids long. The V gene end was trimmed by 3 bases and the J gene end by 3 bases; junction bases not matched to a gene: 29. The germline gives CDR1 DFQATT, CDR2 SNEGSKA (reference sequence). The CDR3 DNA reads as TGCAGTGCTAGTATGGTAACAGGGGTGTATCCAAGTGGGAGTATGAACTACGAGCAGTACTTC. Its protein product is CSASMVTGVYPSGSMNYEQYF.

Ten or more counts support this clone. This chain joins TRBV5-6 and TRBJ2-7; no clear D. Trimming took off 0 bases at V and 7 bases at J, with 14 bases between the two ends. CDR3 length: 14 amino acids. Germline V gene data show CDR1 as SGHDT and CDR2 as YYEEEE. As DNA, the CDR3 is TGTGCCAGCAGCTTGGTTGGGGATCTAAGGGAGCAGTACTTC. Translated, it gives CASSLVGDLREQYF.

This clone was seen repeatedly, ten times or more. The chain employs TRBV10-3 and TRBJ2-1, with D possibly being TRBD2 (5 bases). Trimming removed 4 bases from V and 1 base from J, with 11 bases in between. Germline CDR1 and CDR2: ENHRY and SYGVKD. CDR3 length equals 15 residues. CDR3 DNA: TGTGCCATCAGTGGAGGGAGTAATTCCTACAATGAGCAGTTCTTC. It specifies CAISGGSNSYNEQFF.

The V gene is TRBV30, the J gene TRBJ1-5, with D perhaps matching TRBD1 (6 bases). CDR1 is GTSNPN and CDR2 is SVGIG in the germline V gene (reference sequence). The CDR3 has 13 amino acids. V gave up 4 bases and J gave up 0 bases, with 7 bases separating them. This CDR3 reads CAWNRDSNQPQHF. The CDR3 DNA is TGTGCCTGGAACAGGGATAGCAATCAGCCCCAGCATTTT.

Comment on this clone: This may come from a read error, since a much larger clone is one base off. The genes are TRBV20-1 and TRBJ1-1, with 10 positions matching TRBD1. This CDR3 region has 13 residues. V gave up 6 bases and J gave up 2 bases; unmatched junction bases: 3. Germline CDR1 DFQATT, CDR2 SNEGSKA (reference sequence). The CDR3 is CSAGQGINTEAFF. DNA of the CDR3: TGCAGTGCGGGACAGGGGATTAACACTGAAGCTTTCTTT.

This clone is medium-sized within its sample. The chain has TRBV27 and TRBJ2-7; D unclear. Germline CDR1 is MNHEY and CDR2 is SMNVEV (reference sequence). V was pared by 5 bases and J by 7 bases, with 21 bases between. The CDR3 extends over 15 amino acids. CDR3 protein: CASSPRSGVRWEQYF. In DNA form, the CDR3 reads TGTGCCAGCAGTCCGAGGTCGGGCGTAAGGTGGGAGCAGTACTTC.

The sample holds many counts of this clone. V usage is TRBV11-3 and J usage is TRBJ2-7, with D hard to call. The CDR3 has 13 residues. In germline, CDR1 is SGHNT, CDR2 YENEEA. Deletions cut 6 bases from V and 3 bases from J, with 12 bases between. CDR3 sequence: CASSRDVFYEQYF. The DNA for the CDR3 is TGTGCCAGCAGTCGAGACGTATTCTACGAGCAGTACTTC.

The CDR3 here is CSARDGNRDTEAFF. The DNA for the CDR3 is TGCAGTGCTAGAGATGGGAACAGGGACACTGAAGCTTTCTTT. The chain combines TRBV20-1 with TRBJ1-1; D perhaps matches TRBD1 (6 bases). CDR1 and CDR2 from the germline V gene are DFQATT and SNEGSKA (reference sequence). This CDR3 has 14 residues. Trimming removed 0 bases at V and 3 bases at J, with 11 bases between.

This clone was observed many times. V and J are TRBV7-2 and TRBJ1-5, with D maybe TRBD1 (5 bases). The CDR3 has 14 amino acids. The V end lost 4 bases, the J end lost 1 base, and 8 bases lay between the germline ends. The germline CDR1 and CDR2 sequences are SGHTA and FQGNSA. CDR3 bases: TGTGCCAGCAGCTATGGGGGGAGCAATCAGCCCCAGCATTTT. Translating it yields CASSYGGSNQPQHF.

This clone came up once. The junction and the germline gene differ at one end; a read error may be behind it. The chain uses TRBV4-1 and TRBJ1-2; no firm D call. The CDR3 has 9 amino acids. CDR1 is MGHRA and CDR2 is YSYEKL in the germline V gene. The CDR3 sequence is CASSYVGHF. CDR3 in DNA: TGCGCCAGCAGCTATGTCGGGCACTTC.